Presented here are 15 T cell receptor beta chains from one specimen sequenced in a study of control samples from healthy donors and cancer patients. Sequencing used immunoSEQ multiplex PCR; TCRdb keeps in-frame clones, though not all of them. Among around 120,000 clones, around 87% were seen once, and the ten largest hold about 2.9%. Sequencing was done on a sample of blood. The receptor source for this set is a man aged 60 to 75 in good health.

This rearrangement joins TRBV25-1 to TRBJ1-6, with a possible D match to TRBD1 (6 bases). Trimming shortened V by 6 bases and J by 0 bases, and 9 bases separated the two germline ends. Germline V CDR1 and CDR2: MGHDK, SYGVNS. The CDR3 is 15 amino acids. CDR3 DNA: TGTGCCAGCAGCCAGGGGCTCTCCTATAATTCACCCCTCCACTTT. Encoded protein: CASSQGLSYNSPLHF.

The V call is TRBV28, the J call TRBJ2-5; 14 positions agree with TRBD2. The V gene's germline CDR1 is MDHEN and CDR2 SYDVKM. The ends lost 3 bases at V and 12 bases at J; junction bases unmatched: 6. The CDR3 has 14 amino acids. The CDR3 sequence: CASSFRLAGGPEYF. The CDR3 DNA reads as TGTGCCAGCAGTTTCCGACTAGCGGGGGGGCCGGAGTACTTC.

The chain employs TRBV5-1 and TRBJ2-1; D gene unclear. CDR1 is SGHRS and CDR2 is YFSETQ in the germline V gene. CDR3 length equals 12 residues. The V gene lost 0 bases and the J gene lost 7 bases, with 5 bases spanning the gap. Here the CDR3 DNA reads TGCGCCAGCAGCTTGGCCCTAAATGAGCAGTTCTTC. Protein: CASSLALNEQFF.

The chain combines TRBV7-9 with TRBJ1-5; D is unclear. The V end lost 6 bases, the J end lost 0 bases, and 18 bases lay between the germline ends. The CDR3 runs 17 residues. Germline CDR1 reads SEHNR; CDR2 reads FQNEAQ (reference sequence). The CDR3 bases are TGTGCCAGCAGTTTTGGAGGGCTTGCATATAGCAATCAGCCCCAGCATTTT. This gives the protein CASSFGGLAYSNQPQHF.

This clone was detected only a few times. The chain uses TRBV28 and TRBJ1-1; TRBD1 matches 8 bases. In germline, CDR1 is MDHEN, CDR2 SYDVKM. This CDR3 comprises 13 residues. V lost 3 bases and J lost 5; bases outside the gene matches: 2. Written as DNA, the CDR3 is TGTGCCAGCAGTTTCAGGGGGCTGACTGAAGCTTTCTTT. Amino acids: CASSFRGLTEAFF.

The rearrangement uses TRBV2 and TRBJ2-6, with D perhaps matching TRBD1 (5 bases). Trimming stripped 6 bases from V and 2 bases from J, with 11 bases between. This CDR3 is built from 15 residues. Per germline, CDR1 SNHLY and CDR2 FYNNEI. The CDR3 sequence: CASRRRGTGANVLTF. The CDR3 nucleotides read TGTGCCAGCAGAAGAAGGGGAACTGGGGCCAACGTCCTGACTTTC.

The chain uses TRBV11-2 and TRBJ2-3; unclear D gene. The germline V gene encodes CDR1 SGHAT and CDR2 FQNNGV. With 0 bases removed from V and 4 bases from J, the gap between germline ends came to 8 bases. The CDR3 is made up of 14 amino acids. This CDR3 is CASSLDTAADTQYF. The CDR3 nucleotides are TGTGCCAGCAGCTTAGATACGGCAGCAGATACGCAGTATTTT. The full variable domain, with the rest looked up from reference TRBV11-2 and TRBJ2-3, is EAGVAQSPRYKIIEKRQSVAFWCNPISGHATLYWYQQILGQGPKLLIQFQNNGVVDDSQLPKDRFSAERLKGVDSTLKIQPAKLEDSAVYLCASSLDTAADTQYFGPGTRLTVL.

This sequence joins TRBV19 and TRBJ1-3; D might be TRBD1 (6 bases). CDR1 and CDR2 from the germline V gene are LNHDA and SQIVND (reference sequence). V lost 6 bases and J 0 bases, leaving 9 bases between the germline ends. There are 14 residues in the CDR3. CDR3 protein: CASRRTVSGNTIYF. In nucleotides, the CDR3 is TGTGCCAGTAGGCGGACAGTCTCTGGAAACACCATATATTTT.

CDR3 amino acids: CASSLGTGGAPPLHF. As DNA, the CDR3 is TGTGCCAGCAGCTTAGGAACAGGGGGCGCTCCACCCCTCCACTTT. The chain recombines TRBV7-2 with TRBJ1-6; 9 bases are shared with TRBD1. The J segment lost 11 bases and the V segment lost 1 base, leaving 6 bases of the junction unmatched. CDR1 SGHTA and CDR2 FQGNSA come from the germline V gene. This CDR3 is built from 15 residues.

The chain combines TRBV29-1 with TRBJ1-2; 8 bases match TRBD1. The CDR3 length is 12 residues. Germline assignment: CDR1 SQVTM and CDR2 ANQGSEA. J was trimmed by 7 bases and V by 7 bases; bases with no gene match: 8. CDR3 nucleotides: TGCAGCGGGGGACAGGTGCAGGGTGGCTACACCTTC. It yields the protein CSGGQVQGGYTF.

The chain employs TRBV14 and TRBJ2-7; no clear D gene. Trimming removed 2 bases at V and 6 bases at J, with 14 bases between. CDR3 size: 14 residues. CDR1 and CDR2 (germline): SGHDN, FVKESK. The CDR3 spells CASSQSSGYREQYF. The DNA of the CDR3 is TGTGCCAGCAGCCAATCGTCAGGTTACCGCGAGCAGTACTTC. The full variable domain, completed using reference TRBV14 and TRBJ2-7, is EAGVTQFPSHSVIEKGQTVTLRCDPISGHDNLYWYRRVMGKEIKFLLHFVKESKQDESGMPNNRFLAERTGGTYSTLKVQPAELEDSGVYFCASSQSSGYREQYFGPGTRLTVT.

The chain employs TRBV6-6 and TRBJ1-2; D gene ambiguous. V was clipped by 6 bases and J by 1 base, with 18 bases between them. The CDR3 extends over 16 amino acids. CDR1 and CDR2 (germline): MNHNY, SVGAGI (reference sequence). CDR3 sequence reads: CASSSSRHRDNYGYTF. Written as DNA, the CDR3 is TGTGCCAGCAGCTCCTCCCGTCATAGGGATAACTATGGCTACACCTTC.

This chain links TRBV28 with TRBJ2-3, with D possibly being TRBD1 (5 bases). The germline V and J ends were trimmed by 5 bases and 9 bases, with 12 bases remaining between them. This CDR3 region has 12 residues. Germline-derived CDR1 and CDR2 are MDHEN and SYDVKM. CDR3 residues: CASSPQVRTQYF. CDR3 coding DNA: TGTGCCAGCAGTCCACAGGTCCGGACGCAGTATTTT.

The chain carries TRBV2 and TRBJ2-2; D may match TRBD1 or TRBD2 (6 bases each). The V end lost 2 bases, the J end lost 6 bases, and 19 bases lay between the germline ends. From germline, CDR1 is SNHLY and CDR2 FYNNEI. The CDR3 is made up of 17 amino acids. Written as DNA, the CDR3 is TGTGCCAGCAGTGAACCCCGTGGGGGGCGCGGGGCCGGGGAGCTGTTTTTT. This codes for CASSEPRGGRGAGELFF.

This chain joins TRBV12-3 or TRBV12-4 and TRBJ1-2; perhaps TRBD1 as D (5 bases). The CDR3 length is 12 residues. Deletions cut 7 bases from V and 4 bases from J, with 10 bases between. Written as DNA, the CDR3 is TGTGCCAGCACGCGGGACTCCTATGGCTACACCTTC. Encoded protein: CASTRDSYGYTF.